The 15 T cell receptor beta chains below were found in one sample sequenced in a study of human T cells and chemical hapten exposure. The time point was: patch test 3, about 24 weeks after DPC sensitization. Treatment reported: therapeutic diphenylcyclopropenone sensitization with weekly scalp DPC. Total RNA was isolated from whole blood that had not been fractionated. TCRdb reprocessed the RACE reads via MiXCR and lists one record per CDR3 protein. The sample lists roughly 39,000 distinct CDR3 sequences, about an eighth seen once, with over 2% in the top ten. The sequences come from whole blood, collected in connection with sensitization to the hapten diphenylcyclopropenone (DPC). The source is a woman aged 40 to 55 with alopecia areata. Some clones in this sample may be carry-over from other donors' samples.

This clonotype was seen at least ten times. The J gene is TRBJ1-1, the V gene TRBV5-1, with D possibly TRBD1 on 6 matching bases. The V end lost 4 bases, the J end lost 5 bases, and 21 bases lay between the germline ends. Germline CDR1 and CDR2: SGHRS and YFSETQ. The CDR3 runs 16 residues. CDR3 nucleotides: TGCGCCAGCAGCCCAAGGCGGGGGGCCCTGGAGACTGAAGCTTTCTTT. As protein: CASSPRRGALETEAFF.

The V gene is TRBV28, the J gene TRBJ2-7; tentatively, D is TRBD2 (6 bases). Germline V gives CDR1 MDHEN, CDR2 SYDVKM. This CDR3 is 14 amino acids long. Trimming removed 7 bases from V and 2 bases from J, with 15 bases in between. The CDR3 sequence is CASTTPGVPYEQYF. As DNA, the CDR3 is TGTGCCAGCACCACGCCGGGGGTCCCCTACGAGCAGTACTTC.

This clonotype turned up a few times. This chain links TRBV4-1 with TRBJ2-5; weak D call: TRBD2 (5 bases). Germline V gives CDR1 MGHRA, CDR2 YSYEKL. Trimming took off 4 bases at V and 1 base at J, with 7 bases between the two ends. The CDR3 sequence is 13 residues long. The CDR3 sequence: CASSRTFQETQYF. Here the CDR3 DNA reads TGCGCCAGCAGCCGGACTTTCCAAGAGACCCAGTACTTC.

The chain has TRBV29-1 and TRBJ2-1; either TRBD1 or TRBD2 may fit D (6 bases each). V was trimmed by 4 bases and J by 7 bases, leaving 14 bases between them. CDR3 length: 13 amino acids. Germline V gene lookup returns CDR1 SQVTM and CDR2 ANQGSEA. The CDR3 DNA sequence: TGCAGCGTTGTTCGTCAAGGGGGGAATGAGCAGTTCTTC. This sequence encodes CSVVRQGGNEQFF.

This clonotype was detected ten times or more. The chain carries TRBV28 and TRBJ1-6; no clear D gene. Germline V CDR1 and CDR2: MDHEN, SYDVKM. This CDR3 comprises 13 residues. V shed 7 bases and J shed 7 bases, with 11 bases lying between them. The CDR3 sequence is CASTSNKNSPLHF. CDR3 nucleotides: TGTGCCAGCACCTCAAACAAAAATTCACCCCTCCACTTT.

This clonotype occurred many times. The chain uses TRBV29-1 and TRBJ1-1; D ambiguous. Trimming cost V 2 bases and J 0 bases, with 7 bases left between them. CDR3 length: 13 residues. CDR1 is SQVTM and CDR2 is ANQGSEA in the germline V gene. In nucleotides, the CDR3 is TGCAGCGTTGAATCTAATATGAACACTGAAGCTTTCTTT. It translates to CSVESNMNTEAFF. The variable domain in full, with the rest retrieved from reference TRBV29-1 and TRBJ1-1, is SAVISQKPSRDICQRGTSLTIQCQVDSQVTMMFWYRQQPGQSLTLIATANQGSEATYESGFVIDKFPISRPNLTFSTLTVSNMSPEDSSIYLCSVESNMNTEAFFGQGTRLTVV.

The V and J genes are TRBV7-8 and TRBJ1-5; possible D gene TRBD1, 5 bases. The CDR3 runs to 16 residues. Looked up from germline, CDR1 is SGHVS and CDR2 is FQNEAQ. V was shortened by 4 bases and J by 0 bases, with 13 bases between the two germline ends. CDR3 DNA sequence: TGTGCCAGCAGCTCCCCCCGAGACAGTAGCAATCAGCCCCAGCATTTT. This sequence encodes CASSSPRDSSNQPQHF.

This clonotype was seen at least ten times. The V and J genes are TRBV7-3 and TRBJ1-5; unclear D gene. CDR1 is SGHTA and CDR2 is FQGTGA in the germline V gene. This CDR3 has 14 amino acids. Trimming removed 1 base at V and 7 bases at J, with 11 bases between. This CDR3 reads CASSLMEGFQPQHF. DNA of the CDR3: TGTGCCAGCAGCTTAATGGAGGGCTTCCAGCCCCAGCATTTT.

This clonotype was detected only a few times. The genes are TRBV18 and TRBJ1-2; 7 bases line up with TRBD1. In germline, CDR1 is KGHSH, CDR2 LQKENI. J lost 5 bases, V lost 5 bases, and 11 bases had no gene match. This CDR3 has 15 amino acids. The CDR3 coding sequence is TGTGCCAGCTCAACTGGGAGGGGGCCGAGGTATGGCTACACCTTC. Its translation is CASSTGRGPRYGYTF. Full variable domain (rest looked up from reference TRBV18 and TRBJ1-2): NAGVMQNPRHLVRRRGQEARLRCSPMKGHSHVYWYRQLPEEGLKFMVYLQKENIIDESGMPKERFSAEFPKEGPSILRIQQVVRGDSAAYFCASSTGRGPRYGYTFGSGTRLTVV.

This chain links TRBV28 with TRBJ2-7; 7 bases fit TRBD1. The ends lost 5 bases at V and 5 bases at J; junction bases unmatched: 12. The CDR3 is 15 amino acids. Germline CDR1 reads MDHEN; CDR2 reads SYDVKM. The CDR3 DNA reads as TGTGCCAGCAGTGCCGACAGGGTAAAAATCCACGAGCAGTACTTC. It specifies CASSADRVKIHEQYF.

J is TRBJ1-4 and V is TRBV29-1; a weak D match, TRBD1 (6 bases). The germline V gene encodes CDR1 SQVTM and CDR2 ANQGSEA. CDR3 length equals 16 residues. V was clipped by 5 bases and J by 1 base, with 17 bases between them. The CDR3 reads CSVSSGATGTNEKLFF. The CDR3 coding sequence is TGCAGCGTTAGTTCAGGGGCTACGGGAACTAATGAAAAACTGTTTTTT.

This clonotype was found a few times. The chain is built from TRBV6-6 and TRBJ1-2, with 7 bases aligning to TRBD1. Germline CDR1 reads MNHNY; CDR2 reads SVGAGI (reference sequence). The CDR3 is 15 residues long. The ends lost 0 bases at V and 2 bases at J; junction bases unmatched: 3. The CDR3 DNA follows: TGTGCCAGCAGTTACTCGCCAGGGGGAAACTATGGCTACACCTTC. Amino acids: CASSYSPGGNYGYTF.

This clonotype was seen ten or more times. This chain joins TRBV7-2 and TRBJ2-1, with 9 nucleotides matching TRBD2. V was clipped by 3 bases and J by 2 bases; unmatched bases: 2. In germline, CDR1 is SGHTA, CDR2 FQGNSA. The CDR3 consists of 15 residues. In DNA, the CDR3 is TGTGCCAGCAGCTTTGCGGGAGGGCCCTACAATGAGCAGTTCTTC. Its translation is CASSFAGGPYNEQFF.

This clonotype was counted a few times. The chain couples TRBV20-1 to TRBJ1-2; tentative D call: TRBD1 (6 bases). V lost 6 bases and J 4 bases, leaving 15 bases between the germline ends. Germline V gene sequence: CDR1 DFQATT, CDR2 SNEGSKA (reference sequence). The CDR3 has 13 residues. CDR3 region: CSAFEGEVYGYTF. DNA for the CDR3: TGCAGTGCATTCGAGGGGGAGGTCTATGGCTACACCTTC.

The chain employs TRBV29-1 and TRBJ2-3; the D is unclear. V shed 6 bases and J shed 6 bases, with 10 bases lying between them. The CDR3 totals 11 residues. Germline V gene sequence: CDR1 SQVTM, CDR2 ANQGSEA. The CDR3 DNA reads TGCAGCGTGAAGAAACGGGATACGCAGTATTTT. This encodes CSVKKRDTQYF.